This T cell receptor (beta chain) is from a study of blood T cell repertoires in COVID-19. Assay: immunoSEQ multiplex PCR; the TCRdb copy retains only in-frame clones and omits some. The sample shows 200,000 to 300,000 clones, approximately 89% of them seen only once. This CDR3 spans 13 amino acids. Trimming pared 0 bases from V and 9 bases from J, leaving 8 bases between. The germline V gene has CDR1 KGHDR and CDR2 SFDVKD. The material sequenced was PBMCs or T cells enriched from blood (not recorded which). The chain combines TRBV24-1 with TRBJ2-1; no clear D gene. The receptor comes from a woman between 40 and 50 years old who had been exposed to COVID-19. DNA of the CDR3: TGTGCCACCAGTGATTTGCGTATAATTGAGCAGTTCTTC. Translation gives CATSDLRIIEQFF.